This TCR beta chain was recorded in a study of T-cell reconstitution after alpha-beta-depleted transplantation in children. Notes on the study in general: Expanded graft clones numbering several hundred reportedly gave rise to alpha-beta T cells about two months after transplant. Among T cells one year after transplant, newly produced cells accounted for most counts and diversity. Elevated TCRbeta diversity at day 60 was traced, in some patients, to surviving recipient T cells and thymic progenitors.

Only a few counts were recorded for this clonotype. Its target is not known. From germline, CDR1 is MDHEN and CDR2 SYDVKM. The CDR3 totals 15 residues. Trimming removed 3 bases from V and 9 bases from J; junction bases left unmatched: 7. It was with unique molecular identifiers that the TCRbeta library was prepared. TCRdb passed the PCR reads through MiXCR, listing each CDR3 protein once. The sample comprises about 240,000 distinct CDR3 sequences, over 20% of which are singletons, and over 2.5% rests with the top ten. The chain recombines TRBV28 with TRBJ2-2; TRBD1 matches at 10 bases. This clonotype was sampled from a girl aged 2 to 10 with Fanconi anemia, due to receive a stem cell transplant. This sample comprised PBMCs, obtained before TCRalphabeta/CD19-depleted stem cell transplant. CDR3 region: CASSLRQGAVWELFF. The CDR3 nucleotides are TGTGCCAGCAGTTTGCGACAGGGGGCCGTATGGGAGCTGTTTTTT.